This entry lists 18 T cell receptor beta chains sequenced from one sample in a study of shared T cell receptors in the human thymus listed by TCRdb under 2021. The method was the immunoSEQ multiplex PCR assay. TCRdb obtained this table from immuneACCESS and retained in-frame rearrangements with V and J assigned. These tables miss some clones; where compared with another copy, unresolved V genes account for less than half of the shortfall, and the remainder is unexplained. The sample has hundreds of thousands of clones on record, roughly 86% of them singletons. The biggest ten clones account for 0.0094% of the sample. The same sample was also used in a study of human thymus T cells.

The sequencing sample was made of thymocytes. All receptors derive from a boy under three years old with a congenital heart defect. Donor details come from another sample of the same person, matched by shared clones.

The V gene is TRBV2, the J gene TRBJ2-7; perhaps TRBD2 as D (5 bases). CDR3 size: 12 residues. Trimming stripped 4 bases from V and 5 bases from J, with 9 bases between. CDR1 is SNHLY, CDR2 FYNNEI, per germline. Here the CDR3 DNA reads TGTGCCAGCAGTGCCCCGGAGGACGAGCAGTACTTC. Amino acid sequence: CASSAPEDEQYF.

This clone was observed a single time. The gene calls are TRBV28 and TRBJ2-7, with D possibly being TRBD2 (6 bases). The V gene lost 5 bases and the J gene lost 0 bases, with 20 bases spanning the gap. CDR3 length equals 17 residues. Germline CDR1 MDHEN, CDR2 SYDVKM. CDR3 nucleotides: TGTGCCAGCAGTAGCCCGAGGGTGAGCGGGCCCTCCTACGAGCAGTACTTC. Its protein product is CASSSPRVSGPSYEQYF.

The chain couples TRBV19 to TRBJ1-1, with 7 bases identical to TRBD1. After removal of 4 bases from V and 4 bases from J, the junction contained 12 bases not matched to a gene. The germline V gene encodes CDR1 LNHDA and CDR2 SQIVND (reference sequence). The CDR3 contains 16 residues. CDR3 residues: CASSTPGQSDGTEAFF. Here the CDR3 DNA reads TGTGCCAGTAGTACCCCGGGACAGAGTGATGGCACTGAAGCTTTCTTT.

This chain links TRBV4-3 with TRBJ2-7; TRBD1 aligns across 7 bases. Germline V gene sequence: CDR1 LGHNA, CDR2 YSLEER. J gave up 5 bases and V 2 bases, and 6 bases lay outside the gene matches. The CDR3 is made up of 14 amino acids. The CDR3 reads CASSQSTGVHEQYF. CDR3 in DNA: TGCGCCAGCAGCCAATCAACAGGGGTTCACGAGCAGTACTTC.

The chain employs TRBV5-1 and TRBJ2-7, with a tentative D call TRBD2 (5 bases). CDR1 is SGHRS and CDR2 is YFSETQ in the germline V gene. This CDR3 has 17 residues. V shed 0 bases and J shed 2 bases, with 18 bases lying between them. The DNA of the CDR3 is TGCGCCAGCAGCTTGGCCCTCGGCGGGCCCTGGCCCTACGAGCAGTACTTC. It translates to CASSLALGGPWPYEQYF.

V and J are TRBV28 and TRBJ1-3; D call uncertain. V was trimmed by 5 bases and J by 3 bases, leaving 8 bases between them. Germline V lookup: CDR1 MDHEN, CDR2 SYDVKM. The CDR3 runs to 13 residues. CDR3 in DNA: TGTGCCAGCAGTCCAAAAAATGGAAACACCATATATTTT. Translating it yields CASSPKNGNTIYF.

This CDR3 reads CAWSVPGGEFYEQYF. The CDR3 DNA reads TGTGCCTGGAGTGTACCAGGGGGCGAGTTCTACGAGCAGTACTTC. The V gene is TRBV30, the J gene TRBJ2-7; the match to TRBD1 covers 8 bases. After removal of 0 bases from V and 3 bases from J, the junction contained 7 bases not matched to a gene. Germline assignment: CDR1 GTSNPN and CDR2 SVGIG (reference sequence). CDR3 length: 15 residues.

V and J are TRBV4-1 and TRBJ2-1; TRBD2 matches 8 bases. The CDR3 runs to 12 residues. V shed 6 bases, J shed 8 bases, and the junction held 3 bases outside the gene matches. Germline V lookup: CDR1 MGHRA, CDR2 YSYEKL. CDR3 in amino acids: CASSRGGHEQFF. Written as DNA, the CDR3 is TGCGCCAGCAGTCGCGGGGGGCATGAGCAGTTCTTC.

The rearrangement uses TRBV28 and TRBJ1-2, with D tentatively TRBD1 (5 bases). Trimming left V 4 bases short and J 4 bases short, with 10 bases between. This CDR3 has 13 residues. CDR1 is MDHEN and CDR2 is SYDVKM in the germline V gene. The CDR3 nucleotides are TGTGCCAGCAGTTCCAGGGATCCCTATGGCTACACCTTC. Translated: CASSSRDPYGYTF.

The chain has TRBV30 and TRBJ1-2; D is undetermined. Germline V lookup: CDR1 GTSNPN, CDR2 SVGIG (reference sequence). CDR3 size: 11 residues. Trimming pared 4 bases from V and 8 bases from J, leaving 11 bases between. CDR3 protein: CAWISRRGYTF. The CDR3 DNA sequence: TGTGCCTGGATCTCGCGGCGCGGCTACACCTTC.

The rearrangement links TRBV4-3 to TRBJ2-5; 9 nucleotides line up with TRBD2. V trimming: 0 bases; J trimming: 4 bases; junction bases outside the gene matches: 9. This CDR3 region has 17 residues. Germline V gene data show CDR1 as LGHNA and CDR2 as YSLEER. In DNA form, the CDR3 reads TGCGCCAGCAGCCAAGATCGACTAGCGGCGGCTCTAGAGACCCAGTACTTC. Translating it yields CASSQDRLAAALETQYF.

The rearrangement joins TRBV7-9 to TRBJ2-7, with D possibly being TRBD1 (6 bases). The germline V gene encodes CDR1 SEHNR and CDR2 FQNEAQ (reference sequence). This CDR3 region has 15 residues. V shed 6 bases and J shed 1 base, with 16 bases lying between them. In DNA form, the CDR3 reads TGTGCCAGCAGTCCCTCCGGGACAAGATCCTACGAGCAGTACTTC. Its translation: CASSPSGTRSYEQYF.

About this clone itself: Other DNA variants within this sample encode the same CDR3. V gene TRBV20-1 combines with J gene TRBJ2-1; 7 positions agree with TRBD2. V gave up 1 base and J gave up 10 bases; unmatched junction bases: 1. This CDR3 is 11 amino acids long. From germline, CDR1 is DFQATT and CDR2 SNEGSKA (reference sequence). CDR3 protein: CSARVGGEQFF. The CDR3 DNA sequence: TGCAGTGCTAGAGTCGGGGGGGAGCAGTTCTTC.

This clone was detected a few times. V is TRBV2 and J is TRBJ2-5, with TRBD1 identical over 8 bases. V shed 10 bases, J shed 1 base, and the junction held 17 bases outside the gene matches. Germline V gene sequence: CDR1 SNHLY, CDR2 FYNNEI. This CDR3 has 17 amino acids. Here the CDR3 DNA reads TGTGCCACCCGACAGGGGTGGGGGGAAGGGGTCCAAGAGACCCAGTACTTC. Translated: CATRQGWGEGVQETQYF.

The chain carries TRBV7-9 and TRBJ2-3; 11 bases are shared with TRBD2. The CDR3 has 15 amino acids. V was clipped by 6 bases and J by 4 bases; unmatched bases: 6. From germline, CDR1 is SEHNR and CDR2 FQNEAQ (reference sequence). CDR3 sequence: CASSELAGEPDTQYF. The CDR3 region has the DNA TGTGCCAGCAGTGAACTAGCGGGGGAACCAGATACGCAGTATTTT. Together with reference TRBV7-9 and TRBJ2-3, the CDR3 gives the full variable domain: DTGVSQNPRHKITKRGQNVTFRCDPISEHNRLYWYRQTLGQGPEFLTYFQNEAQLEKSRLLSDRFSAERPKGSFSTLEIQRTEQGDSAMYLCASSELAGEPDTQYFGPGTRLTVL.

The V call is TRBV4-1, the J call TRBJ2-1, with 12 bases aligning to TRBD2. Germline lookup yields CDR1 MGHRA and CDR2 YSYEKL. The CDR3 has 19 amino acids. Unmatched junction bases numbered 10, after V lost 0 bases and J lost 4 bases. This CDR3 reads CASSQDALPGLAGYNEQFF. CDR3 in DNA: TGCGCCAGCAGCCAAGACGCCCTGCCCGGACTAGCGGGATACAATGAGCAGTTCTTC.

As concerns this clone: This sample includes further DNA sequences coding for the same CDR3. The chain carries TRBV15 and TRBJ2-5, with TRBD1 matching 7 bases. The CDR3 contains 14 residues. The J segment lost 3 bases and the V segment lost 1 base, leaving 2 bases of the junction unmatched. CDR1 LNHNV and CDR2 YYDKDF come from the germline V gene (reference sequence). CDR3 in amino acids: CATSRGQGKETQYF. The CDR3 DNA sequence: TGTGCCACCAGCAGAGGACAGGGTAAAGAGACCCAGTACTTC.

The chain has TRBV7-6 and TRBJ1-2; 7 bases are a match to TRBD1. The CDR3 is made up of 15 amino acids. The germline gives CDR1 SGHVS, CDR2 FNYEAQ. V shed 2 bases, J shed 3 bases, and the junction held 6 bases outside the gene matches. CDR3 residues: CASSLKGQGDYGYTF. The CDR3 DNA reads TGTGCCAGCAGCTTAAAAGGGCAGGGGGACTATGGCTACACCTTC. Variable domain in full (rest from reference TRBV7-6 and TRBJ1-2): GAGVSQSPRYKVTKRGQDVALRCDPISGHVSLYWYRQALGQGPEFLTYFNYEAQQDKSGLPNDRFSAERPEGSISTLTIQRTEQRDSAMYRCASSLKGQGDYGYTFGSGTRLTVV.